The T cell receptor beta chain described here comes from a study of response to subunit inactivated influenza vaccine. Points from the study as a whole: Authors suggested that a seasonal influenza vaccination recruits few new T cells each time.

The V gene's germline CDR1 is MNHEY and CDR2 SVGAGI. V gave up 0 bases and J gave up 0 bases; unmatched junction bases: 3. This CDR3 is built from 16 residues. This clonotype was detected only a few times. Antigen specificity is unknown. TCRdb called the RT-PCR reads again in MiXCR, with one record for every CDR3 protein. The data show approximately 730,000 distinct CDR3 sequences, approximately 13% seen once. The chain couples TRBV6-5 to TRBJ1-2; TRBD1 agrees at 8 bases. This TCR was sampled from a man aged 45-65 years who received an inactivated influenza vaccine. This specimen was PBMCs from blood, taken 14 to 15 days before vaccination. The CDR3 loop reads CASSYSTGQANYGYTF. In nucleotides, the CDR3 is TGTGCCAGCAGTTACTCGACGGGACAGGCTAACTATGGCTACACCTTC.